This T cell receptor (beta chain) was profiled in a study of blood T cell repertoires in COVID-19. Turning to the study itself: Acute and convalescent COVID-19 specimens originated in the United States, Italy and Spain.

Individuals drawn from 20 to 30 US areas were about 18 to 95 years old. In assigning cohorts, the study relied on participant-reported clinical history. Produced via immunoSEQ multiplex PCR; TCRdb's table is partial and in-frame only. The sample contains about 280,000 clones, roughly 86% of which appear only once. The V segment lost 2 bases and the J segment 7 bases; nucleotides outside the gene matches: 5. Germline loops: CDR1 SGHVS, CDR2 FQNEAQ. The CDR3 extends over 15 amino acids. The sequence was collected from an older woman who had recovered from COVID-19. The V and J genes are TRBV7-8 and TRBJ2-1; TRBD1 matches 10 bases. Sequencing used PBMCs or T cells enriched from blood (not recorded which). The chain's CDR3 is CASSLRDRGSNEQFF. DNA for the CDR3: TGTGCCAGCAGCTTAAGGGACAGGGGAAGTAATGAGCAGTTCTTC.